The following is a T cell receptor (beta chain) sequence with its context. Its antigen remains unidentified. No base quality values were provided; no much bigger clone lies one nucleotide off. This sample was included in a study of cytomegalovirus exposure and HLA in healthy donors (dated by TCRdb to 2016 to 2017). Background for the entire study: An earlier analysis of approximately 640 of the donors reported approximately 300 Gb of sequence data and 100 million to 130 million unique TCR beta sequences from about 200 million T cells. Approximately 310 gigabases of sequencing data and approximately 93 million unique TCR sequences were included in an early release covering 550 to 650 HLA-typed donors. Of the approximately 400 genotyped donors, roughly 85% fell in the genetic ancestry cluster associated with self-reported Caucasian donors. The aim of the study was to test whether cataloging public T cell receptors could identify signatures of past pathogen exposure. The T cell repertoires of roughly 660 subjects were profiled by immunosequencing and related to cytomegalovirus serostatus. Besides the first cohort of some 670 subjects, a separate validation cohort made up of over 100 different subjects was used. To predict cytomegalovirus infection status, the study combined high-throughput TCR immunosequencing, statistical association of individual TCRs with disease status, and machine learning. A later analysis re-analyzed previously published TCR beta repertoires from approximately 670 donors and added high-resolution HLA genotyping to study TCR occurrence patterns. Rather than using new phenotypic data, the later analysis identified candidate immune exposures from TCR beta sequences and from how often those sequences occurred across donors. In an earlier analysis of more than 550 of the donors, high-throughput TCR beta sequencing was used to judge whether each TCR beta V gene segment behaved as functional or pseudogenic. Donor age, sex, ethnicity and CMV serostatus were compiled together with the repertoire data. In a later genetic analysis, genome-wide SNP genotypes for about three fifths of the roughly 670 donors were used, and that subset was treated as a discovery cohort. All discovery cohort repertoires had been generated on a single sequencing platform. Class I and class II HLA loci were covered by the typing at four-digit resolution. The number of typed donors differed by locus: about 629-630 for A, B, C, DRB1 and DQB1; some 500 for DQA1; around 580 for DPA1; and some 470 for DPB1. Because of strong linkage in the cohort, roughly five DR-DQ haplotypes were treated as single units for association and clustering. On average, 235,054 unique TCR beta nucleotide sequences were sequenced per donor among some 430 genotyped donors of the cohort, with around 19% of those sequences being non-productive.

Findings and caveats that apply to the study as a whole: A group of highly shared sequence variants was considered likely to be a technical artifact of the sequencing pipeline. In a later analysis, around 15,000 TCR beta sequences were associated with specific HLA alleles at a false discovery rate of 0.05. The classifier was reported to diagnose cytomegalovirus status with high specificity and sensitivity in both the original and validation cohorts. Because counts were too low, roughly 17 rarely observed V segments, including chromosome 9 orphons, were left out of the earlier analysis of 587 of the donors. Linkage disequilibrium might explain the correlated functional status among segregating V segments, but an unknown experimental factor could not be ruled out. The authors suggested that the approach could potentially be generalized to other disease states and immunological phenotypes. In vitro tests confirmed that a few of the cytomegalovirus-associated TCR beta chains recognize cytomegalovirus antigens. A later analysis found that HLA-associated TCR beta chains were more clonally expanded and had lower generation probabilities than equally common non-associated chains. When HLA alleles, especially DR and DQ, strongly co-occurred, attributing TCR associations to individual alleles was difficult. A further reported finding was that TCR beta sequences accurately predicted the HLA-A and HLA-B alleles for most subjects in the first cohort. HLA typing was unavailable for some donors at each locus, so association tests used only the typed subset. A later genetic analysis associated a missense DCLRE1C variant with V-gene and J-gene trimming of TCR beta chains, and an independent cohort replicated the association. A total of around 150 TCR beta chains were listed by the study as associated with cytomegalovirus. In an earlier analysis of fewer than 750 of the donors, most TCR beta V segments were observed in productive rearrangements about 87% or about 30% of the time, broadly matching IMGT annotations. According to a later analysis, parvovirus B19, influenza, CMV and Epstein-Barr virus appeared linked to several top co-occurrence clusters. In a later analysis, the rate of TCR association differed among HLA loci, with DRB1 alleles having the most associated TCRs and HLA-C alleles having the fewest. The only immune exposure information available for the cohort was CMV serostatus. The cohort was sequenced for TCR beta chains only, and without alpha or paired-chain data the features that could be detected were limited. In a later genetic analysis, fewer N-insertions in productive TCRs were reported among donors in an Asian-associated ancestry cluster than the approximately 630-donor mean. According to a later analysis, most CMV-associated TCR beta chains appeared to be HLA-restricted, and the HLA associations seemed to be driven largely by CMV exposure. Presence/absence analyses assumed roughly uniform sequencing depth across donors, an assumption that may not hold. Most TCR sequences were observed very rarely across donors, whereas some public TCRs were present in many individuals.

The cohort consisted of 600 to 700 healthy bone marrow donors. Cohort members were all nominally healthy when sampled, although unrecorded immune exposures were likely present. The donor was CMV seropositive and belonged to the group of 250 to 300 seropositive cohort members. A peripheral blood sample was collected from each donor, and TCR beta sequencing was performed on peripheral blood mononuclear cells. The Qiagen DNeasy Blood Extraction Kit was used to extract genomic DNA from the blood cell samples. The library was obtained by the immunoSEQ multiplex PCR assay. For the multiplex PCR, a mixture combining 60 forward primers for TCR Vbeta segments and 13 reverse primers for TCR Jbeta segments was used. A multiplex PCR assay on genomic DNA amplified the CDR3 region of rearranged TCR beta genes. The Illumina HiSeq System was used to sequence the amplified TCR beta libraries as 87-base-pair reads. Per the authors' processing: Across the 670 or so repertoires, a later analysis counted tens of millions of unique TCR beta chains, 9.5 million to 12 million of which were shared by at least two donors. To remove PCR and sequencing errors, raw reads were error-corrected and collapsed into unique sequences using a nearest-neighbor algorithm that merged closely related sequences. V, D and J gene segments were assigned by aligning CDR3 sequences to IMGT reference sequences. Each retained sequence needed at least a six-nucleotide match to both a V gene segment and a J gene segment. Rearrangements were called productive when the CDR3 lacked stop codons and stayed in frame with V and J; all others were non-productive. CDR3 was defined according to IMGT convention as the region running from the second conserved V-encoded cysteine to the conserved J-encoded phenylalanine. The earlier analysis of about 620 of the donors excluded sequences that lacked an unambiguous match to a single V gene segment. In an earlier analysis of approximately 500 of the donors, a V segment was called functional when productive rearrangements were above 56.7%, and segregating when the standard deviation between donors exceeded 5%. A statistical classification framework was built for diagnosing cytomegalovirus status from the catalog of TCR beta chain sequences. A later analysis assigned V and J genes by comparing TCR nucleotide sequences with IMGT/GENE-DB human TR gene sequences. In a later analysis, CDR3 sequences and most-parsimonious VDJ recombination scenarios were assigned using the TCRdist pipeline. In a later analysis, each TCR beta chain was defined by its CDR3 amino acid sequence together with its V-gene family, and reads without a unique V-gene family were excluded. As a way to deal with suspected cross-contamination and a sequencing artifact, a later analysis dropped hundreds of nucleotide sequences that were highly shared and had low generation probability. For each public chain, a later analysis derived a clonal expansion index from normalized ranks of inferred template counts within each repertoire. In a later analysis, generation probabilities were computed using a VDJ recombination model fitted to out-of-frame rearrangements, and the results were checked against IGoR. In a later analysis, TCR-TCR, TCR-HLA and TCR-CMV co-occurrence was scored with hypergeometric tests, and a repertoire-size bias correction was applied to TCR pairs. To estimate false discovery rates, a later analysis permuted the HLA or CMV assignments 20 times. A later analysis grouped co-occurring TCRs with DBSCAN, adding TCRdist sequence similarity when clustering within HLA-allele-positive subsets. Repertoires with fewer than 30,000 or more than 120,000 public chains, plus five repertoires with anomalous nucleotide sharing, were excluded from co-occurrence clustering. TCRdb limited this immuneACCESS table to in-frame rearrangements with V and J called. A share of clones is missing; checked studies link under half to unresolved V genes, and the rest is unexplained. From that table come the V and J calls and clone size; the DNA was used to work out D and trimming. The sample profile shows about 160,000 clones; roughly 63% of them were found once. Around 7.1% of the sample goes to the ten largest clones.

The source of this sequence is a woman aged 60 to 75 in good health and CMV-seropositive. The source material was PBMCs.

The CDR3 sequence is CASSLSGGTEAFF. At the DNA level, the sequence is TGTGCCAGCAGCTTATCAGGGGGCACTGAAGCTTTCTTT. The chain was built from TRBV7-9 and TRBJ1-1; TRBD1 aligns with 7 central bases. From cysteine to phenylalanine, the CDR3 is 13 amino acids long. This entry keeps only the CDR3 DNA: 39 bases, framed from base 1. The germline V end is reduced by 2 bases and the J end by 4 bases; junction bases left unmatched: 1. CDR1 and CDR2 were assigned from the germline V gene (reference sequence) as SEHNR and FQNEAQ.